Here is one T cell receptor beta chain with its context. These data belong to a study of T cell changes during pregnancy in multiple sclerosis. Measured with immunoSEQ multiplex PCR; TCRdb has only the in-frame clones, and not every one. Of 55,000 to 75,000 clones listed, about 90% are singletons. Germline lookup yields CDR1 SNHLY and CDR2 FYNNEI. This CDR3 has 13 residues. With 6 bases clipped from V and 8 bases from J, the junction kept 3 bases outside the gene matches. This clonotype was sampled from a female donor in good health, enrolled as a control in a pregnancy study. Sample: peripheral blood, taken in the third trimester of pregnancy. J is TRBJ2-1 and V is TRBV2, with 11 bases lining up with TRBD1. In nucleotides, the CDR3 is TGTGCCAGCAGAGGACAGGGGGCCTATGAGCAGTTCTTC. As protein: CASRGQGAYEQFF.